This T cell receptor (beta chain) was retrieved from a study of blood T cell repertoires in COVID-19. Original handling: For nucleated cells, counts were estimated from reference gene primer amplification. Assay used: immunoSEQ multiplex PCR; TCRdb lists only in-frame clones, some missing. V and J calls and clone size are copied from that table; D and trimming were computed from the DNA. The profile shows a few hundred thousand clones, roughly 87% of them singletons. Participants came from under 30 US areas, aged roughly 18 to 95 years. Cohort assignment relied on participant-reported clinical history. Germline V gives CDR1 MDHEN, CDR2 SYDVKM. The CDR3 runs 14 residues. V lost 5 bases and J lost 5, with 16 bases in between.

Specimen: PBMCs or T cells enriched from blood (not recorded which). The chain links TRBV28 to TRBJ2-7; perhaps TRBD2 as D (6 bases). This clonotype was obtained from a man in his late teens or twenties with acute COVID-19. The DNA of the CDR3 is TGTGCCAGCAGTGCCGCGGGATCGTGGGACGAGCAGTACTTC. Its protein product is CASSAAGSWDEQYF.